This T cell receptor (beta chain) was documented in a study of T cells in Graves' hyperthyroidism and ophthalmopathy. The investigators amplified TCR beta CDR3 regions from RNA transcripts. The HTBI primer set was used in a first-round RT-PCR of the TCR CDR3. TCRdb used MiXCR to reprocess the multiplex PCR reads, holding one entry per CDR3 protein. The data show more than 650,000 distinct CDR3 sequences, 12% to 15% seen once. V dropped 0 bases and J dropped 0; count of bases not matched to a gene: 8. Germline assignment: CDR1 SGHRS and CDR2 YFSETQ. The length of the CDR3 is 19 residues. Participants, patients aged 18 to 65, had newly diagnosed hyperthyroidism with a duration under 2 months. Reasons for excluding patients were uncontrolled infection, other autoimmune disease, pregnancy or lactation.

This receptor was taken from a woman aged 18-30 years with Graves' hyperthyroidism. The rearrangement links TRBV5-1 to TRBJ2-1; 11 bases match TRBD2. Sequencing was performed on blood. CDR3 nucleotide sequence: TGCGCCAGCAGCTTGGAGCCTAGCGGGAGGTCATTCTCCTACAATGAGCAGTTCTTC. Amino acids: CASSLEPSGRSFSYNEQFF.